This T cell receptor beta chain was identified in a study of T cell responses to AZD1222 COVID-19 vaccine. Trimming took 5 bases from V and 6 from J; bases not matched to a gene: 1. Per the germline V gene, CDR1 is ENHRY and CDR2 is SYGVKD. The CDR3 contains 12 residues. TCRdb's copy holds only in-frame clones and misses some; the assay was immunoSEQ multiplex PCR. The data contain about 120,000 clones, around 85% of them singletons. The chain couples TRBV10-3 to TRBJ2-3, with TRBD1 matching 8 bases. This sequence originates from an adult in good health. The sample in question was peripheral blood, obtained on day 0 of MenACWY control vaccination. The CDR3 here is CAISQGADTQYF. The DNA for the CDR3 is TGTGCCATCAGTCAGGGGGCGGATACGCAGTATTTT.